Presented here are 32 T cell receptor beta chains from one specimen sequenced in a study of a mutant IDH1 vaccine in newly diagnosed glioma. Using immunoSEQ multiplex PCR, the repertoire was profiled, and TCRdb retains in-frame clones only, with some absent. Of about 92,000 clones detected, approximately 83% appear once; the ten largest clones hold 6% to 9.5%. Indicated time point: baseline, week 1 (first vaccination visit). Treatment given: pre-vaccination baseline after standard-of-care therapy. The source material was PBMCs, sampled from a glioma patient treated with radiotherapy, temozolomide or both. These receptors were taken from a woman between 50 and 59 years old with glioma.

The chain links TRBV2 to TRBJ1-3; D not resolved. The CDR3 is 14 residues long. CDR1 is SNHLY, CDR2 FYNNEI, per germline. With 6 bases removed from V and 0 bases from J, the gap between germline ends came to 9 bases. This CDR3 is CASRASRSGNTIYF. CDR3 nucleotides: TGTGCCAGCAGGGCAAGCCGCTCTGGAAACACCATATATTTT.

The V gene is TRBV27, the J gene TRBJ1-2; 8 bases agree with TRBD1. Germline V lookup: CDR1 MNHEY, CDR2 SMNVEV (reference sequence). The CDR3 length is 16 residues. J lost 5 bases, V lost 0 bases, and 8 bases had no gene match. CDR3 bases: TGTGCCAGCAGTTTATCGGGGCAGGGGGCCGGGTATGGCTACACCTTC. The encoded protein is CASSLSGQGAGYGYTF.

V and J are TRBV7-2 and TRBJ2-7; TRBD2 is a possible D gene (6 bases). Germline lookup yields CDR1 SGHTA and CDR2 FQGNSA. The CDR3 length is 15 residues. V was cut by 5 bases and J by 6 bases, with 20 bases left in between. CDR3 loop: CASSPPTGLPSEQYF. For the CDR3, the DNA is TGTGCCAGCAGCCCGCCCACGGGACTCCCTTCCGAGCAGTACTTC.

This rearrangement joins TRBV7-9 to TRBJ2-7; 8 bases fit TRBD1. The CDR3 has 15 residues. The ends lost 2 bases at V and 5 bases at J; junction bases unmatched: 8. Per germline, CDR1 SEHNR and CDR2 FQNEAQ (reference sequence). The CDR3 nucleotides read TGTGCCAGCAGCTTATCATCCCAGGGGGCTGACGAGCAGTACTTC. Translation: CASSLSSQGADEQYF.

The chain uses TRBV5-4 and TRBJ2-5, with D tentatively TRBD2 (5 bases). The ends were cut back, 2 bases at V and 5 bases at J, with 13 bases in the middle. This CDR3 has 14 amino acids. Germline-derived CDR1 and CDR2 are SGHNT and YYREEE (reference sequence). The CDR3 coding sequence is TGTGCCAGCAGCTTCAATCGGGGTCTGGAGACCCAGTACTTC. This sequence encodes CASSFNRGLETQYF.

The chain is built from TRBV30 and TRBJ1-3; D gene uncertain. V lost 3 bases and J lost 0, with 9 bases in between. Germline V CDR1 and CDR2: GTSNPN, SVGIG (reference sequence). The CDR3 contains 14 residues. The CDR3 protein is CAWSLRASGNTIYF. The CDR3 DNA is TGTGCCTGGAGCCTGAGGGCCTCTGGAAACACCATATATTTT.

The chain combines TRBV10-3 with TRBJ1-4, with no clear D. This CDR3 contains 17 residues. Between the trimmed V and J ends, which lost 2 bases and 7 bases, there was a span of 20 bases. Germline V gene data show CDR1 as ENHRY and CDR2 as SYGVKD. This chain's CDR3 is CAISEPKVGRRSEKLFF. The CDR3 DNA reads TGTGCCATCAGTGAGCCGAAGGTCGGGCGGCGGAGTGAAAAACTGTTTTTT.

This clone was observed a handful of times. The rearrangement uses TRBV9 and TRBJ2-2; D possibly corresponds to TRBD2 (5 bases). V was pared by 0 bases and J by 4 bases, with 13 bases between. This CDR3 is built from 16 residues. Germline lookup yields CDR1 SGDLS and CDR2 YYNGEE. CDR3 in amino acids: CASSVAGRGGTGELFF. Written as DNA, the CDR3 is TGTGCCAGCAGCGTAGCTGGACGGGGTGGCACCGGGGAGCTGTTTTTT.

This sequence joins TRBV4-2 and TRBJ2-3; 11 nucleotides match TRBD1. The CDR3 is made up of 14 amino acids. V was clipped by 3 bases and J by 4 bases; unmatched bases: 0. Germline V gene sequence: CDR1 LGHNA, CDR2 YNFKEQ. The CDR3 nucleotides read TGTGCCAGCAGCCAGGACAGGGGGCCAGATACGCAGTATTTT. Its protein is CASSQDRGPDTQYF.

The chain is built from TRBV2 and TRBJ1-5; no clear D gene. Trimming took off 4 bases at V and 0 bases at J, with 7 bases between the two ends. CDR1 is SNHLY, CDR2 FYNNEI, per germline. CDR3 length: 14 amino acids. The DNA of the CDR3 is TGTGCCAGCAGTGGGGCCTATAGCAATCAGCCCCAGCATTTT. Translation gives CASSGAYSNQPQHF. Complete variable domain (other parts from reference TRBV2 and TRBJ1-5): EPEVTQTPSHQVTQMGQEVILRCVPISNHLYFYWYRQILGQKVEFLVSFYNNEISEKSEIFDDQFSVERPDGSNFTLKIRSTKLEDSAMYFCASSGAYSNQPQHFGDGTRLSIL.

The V and J genes are TRBV11-2 and TRBJ2-4; TRBD1 might be the D (6 bases). Germline V gives CDR1 SGHAT, CDR2 FQNNGV. This CDR3 is built from 13 residues. V was trimmed by 0 bases and J by 7 bases, leaving 7 bases between them. Here the CDR3 reads CASSLDRGNIQYF. CDR3 nucleotides: TGTGCCAGCAGCTTAGATAGGGGGAACATTCAGTACTTC.

The V and J genes are TRBV7-2 and TRBJ2-3; D unresolved. The germline V gene has CDR1 SGHTA and CDR2 FQGNSA. The CDR3 consists of 14 residues. Deletions cut 3 bases from V and 0 bases from J, with 7 bases between. The CDR3 is CASSFSSSTDTQYF. The CDR3 nucleotides are TGTGCCAGCAGCTTCTCGTCGAGCACAGATACGCAGTATTTT.

The DNA of the CDR3 is TGTGCCAGCCGAAACCCCGACAGGCCCCAGCATTTT. Translation gives CASRNPDRPQHF. The chain has TRBV2 and TRBJ1-5, with D perhaps matching TRBD1 (5 bases). The V end was cut by 8 bases, the J end by 9 bases, with 14 bases between. The CDR3 contains 12 residues. Germline assignment: CDR1 SNHLY and CDR2 FYNNEI.

This chain links TRBV2 with TRBJ1-5; TRBD1 agrees at 9 bases. CDR1 SNHLY and CDR2 FYNNEI come from the germline V gene. The CDR3 is 18 residues long. The V and J ends lost 5 bases and 1 base, in that order; junction bases with no gene match: 12. The CDR3 spells CASSIQGAKVRSNQPQHF. The CDR3 DNA sequence: TGTGCCAGCAGTATACAGGGGGCGAAGGTGAGGAGCAATCAGCCCCAGCATTTT. Together with reference TRBV2 and TRBJ1-5, the CDR3 gives the full variable domain: EPEVTQTPSHQVTQMGQEVILRCVPISNHLYFYWYRQILGQKVEFLVSFYNNEISEKSEIFDDQFSVERPDGSNFTLKIRSTKLEDSAMYFCASSIQGAKVRSNQPQHFGDGTRLSIL.

The chain joins TRBV29-1 to TRBJ1-6; 7 nucleotides line up with TRBD1. CDR1 and CDR2 from the germline V gene are SQVTM and ANQGSEA. The V segment lost 5 bases and the J segment 8 bases; nucleotides outside the gene matches: 9. CDR3 length equals 14 residues. The CDR3 DNA is TGCAGCGTTCAAACAGGGGCCCCTCATTCACCCCTCCACTTT. This sequence encodes CSVQTGAPHSPLHF.

J is TRBJ2-5 and V is TRBV18; 10 nucleotides agree with TRBD1. The CDR3 loop spans 15 amino acids. Per germline, CDR1 KGHSH and CDR2 LQKENI. V lost 2 bases and J lost 3; bases outside the gene matches: 3. DNA for the CDR3: TGTGCCAGCTCACCAGGGACAGGGGTCGAAGAGACCCAGTACTTC. It encodes CASSPGTGVEETQYF.

The chain couples TRBV6-1 to TRBJ1-2; perhaps TRBD1 as D (5 bases). Trimming took off 3 bases at V and 6 bases at J, with 17 bases between the two ends. The germline V gene encodes CDR1 MNHNS and CDR2 SASEGT. This CDR3 is 15 amino acids long. CDR3: CASSDTPGHRNGYTF. CDR3 coding DNA: TGTGCCAGCAGTGACACTCCGGGGCACCGAAATGGCTACACCTTC.

The V call is TRBV5-4, the J call TRBJ2-4; 7 bases are a match to TRBD2. V lost 5 bases to trimming and J lost 0 bases; unmatched junction nucleotides: 17. Germline CDR1 SGHNT, CDR2 YYREEE (reference sequence). CDR3 length: 19 residues. This chain's CDR3 is CASSYYGTTGGLAKNIQYF. CDR3 coding DNA: TGTGCCAGCAGTTACTACGGGACCACGGGGGGATTAGCCAAAAACATTCAGTACTTC.

V and J are TRBV6-1 and TRBJ1-6; 8 bases agree with TRBD1. The CDR3 consists of 14 residues. Per the germline V gene, CDR1 is MNHNS and CDR2 is SASEGT. V trimming: 7 bases; J trimming: 5 bases; junction bases outside the gene matches: 4. This CDR3 is CASTDRDDNSPLHF. The DNA of the CDR3 is TGTGCCAGCACGGACAGGGACGATAATTCACCCCTCCACTTT.

The chain combines TRBV9 with TRBJ2-7, with D perhaps matching TRBD1 (5 bases). The CDR3 is 14 amino acids. Germline CDR1 and CDR2: SGDLS and YYNGEE. Trimming pared 5 bases from V and 0 bases from J, leaving 12 bases between. The CDR3 protein is CASSRTRASYEQYF. CDR3 nucleotide sequence: TGTGCCAGCAGTCGGACAAGAGCCTCCTACGAGCAGTACTTC.

The chain is built from TRBV5-4 and TRBJ1-2; D gene ambiguous. The CDR3 sequence is 14 residues long. Trimming cost V 0 bases and J 4 bases, with 10 bases left between them. The V gene's germline CDR1 is SGHNT and CDR2 YYREEE (reference sequence). The CDR3 DNA sequence: TGTGCCAGCAGCTTGGAGGGAAAGAGCTATGGCTACACCTTC. This sequence encodes CASSLEGKSYGYTF.

The V and J genes are TRBV2 and TRBJ2-3; TRBD1 aligns across 8 bases. CDR1 and CDR2 from the germline V gene are SNHLY and FYNNEI. This CDR3 is 21 amino acids long. V was clipped by 6 bases and J by 1 base; unmatched bases: 24. This chain's CDR3 is CASSGGGTGDIYRWGTDTQYF. The DNA for the CDR3 is TGTGCCAGCAGCGGAGGAGGGACAGGCGACATATATAGGTGGGGCACAGATACGCAGTATTTT.

The chain carries TRBV6-1 and TRBJ1-6, with 7 bases that match TRBD1. V lost 5 bases, J lost 7 bases, and 5 bases stayed unmatched. The CDR3 contains 14 residues. Germline CDR1 MNHNS, CDR2 SASEGT. CDR3 DNA sequence: TGTGCCAGCAGTACAGGGGCAGGAAATTCACCCCTCCACTTT. Translating gives CASSTGAGNSPLHF.

This sequence joins TRBV7-3 and TRBJ1-1; TRBD1 agrees at 10 bases. The CDR3 is 15 residues long. CDR1 is SGHTA, CDR2 FQGTGA, per germline. After removal of 4 bases from V and 8 bases from J, the junction contained 10 bases not matched to a gene. The DNA for the CDR3 is TGTGCCAGCAGCTCCCAGGGACAGGGGTTGAGGGAAGCTTTCTTT. It specifies CASSSQGQGLREAFF.

The chain carries TRBV9 and TRBJ1-3; possibly TRBD1 for D (5 bases). This CDR3 comprises 14 residues. Between the trimmed V and J ends, which lost 4 bases and 0 bases, there was a span of 8 bases. Germline lookup yields CDR1 SGDLS and CDR2 YYNGEE. The CDR3 spells CASSQTDSGNTIYF. In nucleotides, the CDR3 is TGTGCCAGCAGCCAGACAGACTCTGGAAACACCATATATTTT.

The rearrangement uses TRBV6-5 and TRBJ2-7, with D unclear. Germline CDR1 reads MNHEY; CDR2 reads SVGAGI. There are 15 residues in the CDR3. Trimming took off 5 bases at V and 0 bases at J, with 14 bases between the two ends. The CDR3 here is CASSRRLGSSYEQYF. DNA of the CDR3: TGTGCCAGCAGTCGTCGTTTAGGAAGCTCCTACGAGCAGTACTTC.

The chain couples TRBV19 to TRBJ1-5, with 10 bases that match TRBD1. CDR1 and CDR2 (germline): LNHDA, SQIVND (reference sequence). There are 17 residues in the CDR3. The J segment lost 7 bases and the V segment lost 5 bases, leaving 14 bases of the junction unmatched. The CDR3 is CASSHPPDRGYWQPQHF. CDR3 coding DNA: TGTGCCAGTAGTCATCCCCCGGACAGGGGGTATTGGCAGCCCCAGCATTTT.

The rearrangement uses TRBV6-6 and TRBJ2-3, with TRBD2 as a possible D gene (7 bases). The CDR3 covers 14 residues. Between the trimmed V and J ends, which lost 2 bases and 2 bases, there was a span of 8 bases. Germline CDR1 reads MNHNY; CDR2 reads SVGAGI (reference sequence). Written as DNA, the CDR3 is TGTGCCAGCAGTTACCGGGGGGCCACAGATACGCAGTATTTT. It yields the protein CASSYRGATDTQYF.

The chain is built from TRBV6-6 and TRBJ2-7, with D hard to call. The CDR3 loop spans 12 amino acids. CDR1 and CDR2 from the germline V gene are MNHNY and SVGAGI (reference sequence). Trimming took off 6 bases at V and 1 base at J, with 7 bases between the two ends. This chain's CDR3 is CASRARSYEQYF. DNA for the CDR3: TGTGCCAGCAGGGCCCGATCCTACGAGCAGTACTTC.

The chain employs TRBV28 and TRBJ1-1; D is ambiguous. Trimming took 5 bases from V and 8 from J, leaving 15 bases between them. CDR1 and CDR2 (germline): MDHEN, SYDVKM. CDR3 length equals 13 residues. The CDR3 spells CASSGVRAGEAFF. CDR3 nucleotide sequence: TGTGCCAGCAGTGGGGTCCGGGCCGGAGAAGCTTTCTTT. The variable domain in full, completed from reference TRBV28 and TRBJ1-1, reads DVKVTQSSRYLVKRTGEKVFLECVQDMDHENMFWYRQDPGLGLRLIYFSYDVKMKEKGDIPEGYSVSREKKERFSLILESASTNQTSMYLCASSGVRAGEAFFGQGTRLTVV.

The V and J genes are TRBV5-8 and TRBJ2-5, with a tentative D call TRBD2 (6 bases). The CDR3 extends over 14 amino acids. Trimming removed 1 base at V and 2 bases at J, with 9 bases between. Looked up from germline, CDR1 is SGHTS and CDR2 is YDEGEE. CDR3: CASSLRLEQETQYF. The CDR3 bases are TGTGCCAGCAGCTTGCGACTAGAGCAAGAGACCCAGTACTTC.

The rearrangement joins TRBV7-9 to TRBJ1-6, with D unresolved. CDR1 is SEHNR and CDR2 is FQNEAQ in the germline V gene (reference sequence). The CDR3 consists of 15 residues. Deletions cut 5 bases from V and 9 bases from J, with 17 bases between. The CDR3 region has the DNA TGTGCCAGCAGCAAAAACTCCGATGGACGTTCACCCCTCCACTTT. Amino acids: CASSKNSDGRSPLHF.